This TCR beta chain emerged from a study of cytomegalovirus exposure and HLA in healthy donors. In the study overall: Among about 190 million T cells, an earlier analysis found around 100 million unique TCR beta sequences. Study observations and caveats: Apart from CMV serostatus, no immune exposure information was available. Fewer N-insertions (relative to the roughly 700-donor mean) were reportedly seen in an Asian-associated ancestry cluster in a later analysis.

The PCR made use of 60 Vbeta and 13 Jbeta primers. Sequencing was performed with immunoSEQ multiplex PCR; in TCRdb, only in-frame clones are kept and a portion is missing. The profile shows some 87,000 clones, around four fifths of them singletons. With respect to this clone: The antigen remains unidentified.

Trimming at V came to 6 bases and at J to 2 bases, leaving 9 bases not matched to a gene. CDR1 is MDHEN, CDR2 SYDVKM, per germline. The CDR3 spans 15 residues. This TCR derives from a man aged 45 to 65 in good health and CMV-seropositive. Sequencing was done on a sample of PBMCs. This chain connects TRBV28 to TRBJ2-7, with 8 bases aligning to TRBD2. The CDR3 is CASSITGGGPYEQYF. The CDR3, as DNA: TGTGCCAGCAGCATAACGGGGGGGGGCCCCTACGAGCAGTACTTC.